The 25 T cell receptor beta chains below all came from one sample that was sequenced in a study of T cells after yellow fever vaccination. TCRdb reprocessed the 5' RACE reads via MiXCR and lists one record per CDR3 protein. The sample shows 400,000 to 650,000 distinct CDR3 sequences, less than 25% of them seen only once. The sequences come from PBMCs, collected 20 to 25 days after the first yellow fever vaccination. The receptors were gathered from a man aged 18 to 29 who received the YFV17D yellow fever vaccine.

The chain carries TRBV27 and TRBJ2-7, with TRBD2 matching 11 bases. The CDR3 contains 14 residues. J lost 7 bases, V lost 8 bases, and 10 bases had no gene match. CDR1 and CDR2 (germline): MNHEY, SMNVEV (reference sequence). The CDR3 DNA reads as TGTGCCAGCGCGATTAATAGCGGGGGGGAGGAGCAGTACTTC. Its protein is CASAINSGGEEQYF.

The chain recombines TRBV6-1 with TRBJ2-1; 8 nucleotides match TRBD1. The CDR3 consists of 13 residues. Trimming cost V 5 bases and J 7 bases; bases outside gene matches: 4. Germline-derived CDR1 and CDR2 are MNHNS and SASEGT. CDR3 protein: CASSRTGLNEQFF. The CDR3 nucleotides are TGTGCCAGCAGTCGGACAGGGCTAAATGAGCAGTTCTTC.

This clonotype came up a few times. This sequence joins TRBV5-1 and TRBJ2-3, with 13 bases fitting TRBD2. The V segment lost 4 bases and the J segment 0 bases; nucleotides outside the gene matches: 11. Germline CDR1 SGHRS, CDR2 YFSETQ. This CDR3 contains 19 residues. The CDR3: CASSPGGLAGVFSTDTQYF. The CDR3 DNA reads as TGCGCCAGCAGCCCTGGTGGACTAGCGGGGGTCTTTAGCACAGATACGCAGTATTTT.

This clonotype was seen a few times. The chain recombines TRBV5-1 with TRBJ2-5; 7 positions match TRBD1. With 4 bases clipped from V and 4 bases from J, the junction kept 13 bases outside the gene matches. The CDR3 has 16 amino acids. The germline gives CDR1 SGHRS, CDR2 YFSETQ. CDR3 protein: CASSDAQGRDRETQYF. The CDR3 nucleotides are TGCGCCAGCAGCGACGCTCAAGGCCGGGACAGAGAGACCCAGTACTTC.

The chain couples TRBV5-1 to TRBJ2-3, with unresolved D. The CDR3 has 14 residues. The germline V gene encodes CDR1 SGHRS and CDR2 YFSETQ. Trimming took off 4 bases at V and 5 bases at J, with 14 bases between the two ends. CDR3 DNA: TGCGCCAGCAGCACCTCCCGCGGTGTAGATACGCAGTATTTT. Encoded protein: CASSTSRGVDTQYF.

This clonotype appeared a few times. This chain connects TRBV7-2 to TRBJ2-7; D is uncertain. With 2 bases removed from V and 7 bases from J, the gap between germline ends came to 12 bases. CDR1 is SGHTA, CDR2 FQGNSA, per germline. CDR3 length equals 13 residues. The CDR3 loop reads CASSLLELGEQYF. The CDR3 bases are TGTGCCAGCAGCTTATTGGAGCTAGGGGAGCAGTACTTC.

This clonotype has more than one count but fewer than ten. The chain has TRBV12-3 or TRBV12-4 and TRBJ2-7; D may be TRBD1 or TRBD2 (5 bases each). The V end was cut by 3 bases, the J end by 4 bases, with 10 bases between. The length of the CDR3 is 13 residues. This CDR3 is CASSLLGVYEQYF. The DNA of the CDR3 is TGTGCCAGCAGTTTGCTGGGGGTATACGAGCAGTACTTC.

This clonotype was seen only once. Since a much larger clone is just one base distant, this may be a read error. The chain has TRBV4-1 and TRBJ1-5, with TRBD1 as a possible D gene (6 bases). This CDR3 region has 13 residues. Per germline, CDR1 MGHRA and CDR2 YSYEKL. Trimming pared 0 bases from V and 6 bases from J, leaving 6 bases between. The CDR3 nucleotides are TGCGCCAGCAGCCAAGAGGGGGCTCAGCCCCAGCATTTT. Translating gives CASSQEGAQPQHF.

The genes are TRBV20-1 and TRBJ1-1; D ambiguous. From germline, CDR1 is DFQATT and CDR2 SNEGSKA (reference sequence). V was trimmed by 6 bases and J by 5 bases, leaving 16 bases between them. This CDR3 spans 13 amino acids. CDR3 loop: CSAPGSVGTEAFF. In DNA form, the CDR3 reads TGCAGTGCCCCCGGGTCGGTGGGAACTGAAGCTTTCTTT.

This clonotype was counted only a few times. The V call is TRBV13, the J call TRBJ1-1, with D possibly being TRBD1 (6 bases). The V gene's germline CDR1 is PRHDT and CDR2 FYEKMQ (reference sequence). V lost 5 bases, J lost 0 bases, and 13 bases lay in between. There are 15 residues in the CDR3. CDR3 protein: CASSEYGTLNTEAFF. CDR3 sequence (DNA): TGTGCCAGCAGCGAATACGGGACACTGAACACTGAAGCTTTCTTT.

This clonotype came up a few times. This chain links TRBV27 with TRBJ1-2, with TRBD1 identical over 9 bases. Trimming at V came to 5 bases and at J to 5 bases, leaving 6 bases not matched to a gene. The CDR3 is 14 residues long. CDR1 and CDR2 (germline): MNHEY, SMNVEV (reference sequence). CDR3 region: CASSPTGTGYGYTF. DNA of the CDR3: TGTGCCAGCAGTCCGACCGGGACAGGGTATGGCTACACCTTC.

V and J are TRBV11-2 and TRBJ1-2; 11 bases are shared with TRBD1. CDR1 and CDR2 (germline): SGHAT, FQNNGV. This CDR3 has 15 residues. Trimming removed 6 bases from V and 3 bases from J; junction bases left unmatched: 6. Here the CDR3 reads CASRQGTGGYYGYTF. The CDR3 DNA reads as TGTGCCAGCAGGCAGGGGACAGGGGGGTACTATGGCTACACCTTC.

The chain joins TRBV4-3 to TRBJ2-1; 9 bases agree with TRBD1. V was pared by 3 bases and J by 3 bases, with 6 bases of the junction left unmatched. This CDR3 has 16 amino acids. Germline V gene sequence: CDR1 LGHNA, CDR2 YSLEER. This chain's CDR3 is CASSQGGQGFYNEQFF. The CDR3 nucleotides are TGCGCCAGCAGCCAGGGGGGACAGGGTTTCTACAATGAGCAGTTCTTC.

The J gene is TRBJ2-3, the V gene TRBV9, with 9 bases aligning to TRBD2. Germline V gives CDR1 SGDLS, CDR2 YYNGEE. J gave up 1 base and V 4 bases, and 4 bases lay outside the gene matches. The CDR3 loop spans 15 amino acids. CDR3 bases: TGTGCCAGCAGCATTCAGCGGGGGGGCACAGATACGCAGTATTTT. It yields the protein CASSIQRGGTDTQYF.

This clonotype was detected a few times. The chain combines TRBV2 with TRBJ2-3, with 8 bases that match TRBD2. CDR3 length: 14 residues. V lost 7 bases to trimming and J lost 6 bases; unmatched junction nucleotides: 9. Per the germline V gene, CDR1 is SNHLY and CDR2 is FYNNEI. The CDR3 reads CASTGAGTSDTQYF. The CDR3 DNA reads as TGTGCCAGCACCGGGGCCGGGACTAGTGATACGCAGTATTTT.

This rearrangement joins TRBV7-3 to TRBJ2-3; D is perhaps TRBD1 or TRBD2 (5 bases each). Trimming removed 5 bases at V and 5 bases at J, with 14 bases between. This CDR3 comprises 14 residues. The germline V gene has CDR1 SGHTA and CDR2 FQGTGA. CDR3 amino acids: CASSPAGAGDTQYF. In nucleotides, the CDR3 is TGTGCCAGCAGCCCTGCCGGGGCGGGAGATACGCAGTATTTT.

This clonotype was counted only a few times. The rearrangement uses TRBV20-1 and TRBJ2-2; 8 nucleotides match TRBD1. Germline CDR1 and CDR2: DFQATT and SNEGSKA (reference sequence). The CDR3 runs to 15 residues. The V and J ends lost 5 bases and 1 base, in that order; junction bases with no gene match: 6. The CDR3 DNA is TGCAGTGCTGTACCCGGGACAGGGAACACCGGGGAGCTGTTTTTT. Residues: CSAVPGTGNTGELFF.

This clonotype was seen a few times. The chain is built from TRBV14 and TRBJ2-3; maybe TRBD2 (6 bases). This CDR3 spans 13 amino acids. Trimming left V 0 bases short and J 11 bases short, with 12 bases between. Per germline, CDR1 SGHDN and CDR2 FVKESK. CDR3 nucleotides: TGTGCCAGCAGCCAAGAACGGACTACAAGGCAGTATTTT. Its translation: CASSQERTTRQYF.

The chain recombines TRBV18 with TRBJ1-5; D is perhaps TRBD1 (5 bases). V lost 4 bases to trimming and J lost 4 bases, with 8 bases between them. The germline CDR1 and CDR2 sequences are KGHSH and LQKENI. The CDR3 consists of 13 residues. Here the CDR3 reads CASSLDTNQPQHF. CDR3 nucleotide sequence: TGTGCCAGCTCACTGGACACGAATCAGCCCCAGCATTTT.

This clonotype was seen a few times. The chain has TRBV2 and TRBJ2-2; D could derive from TRBD1 or TRBD2 (6 bases each). V was clipped by 2 bases and J by 3 bases, with 10 bases between them. In germline, CDR1 is SNHLY, CDR2 FYNNEI. The CDR3 contains 15 residues. CDR3 DNA: TGTGCCAGCAGTGAACGGGGGCTGGACACCGGGGAGCTGTTTTTT. Translation gives CASSERGLDTGELFF.

The chain uses TRBV29-1 and TRBJ2-1; 9 bases match TRBD2. The length of the CDR3 is 15 residues. Per germline, CDR1 SQVTM and CDR2 ANQGSEA. The trim removed 6 bases at V and 8 bases at J, leaving 14 bases unmatched. CDR3 nucleotides: TGCAGCGTGACCCCGGGGCTAGCGGGGCCCCATGAGCAGTTCTTC. It specifies CSVTPGLAGPHEQFF.

The table lists this clonotype with a few counts. Mismatch with germline at one junction end may stem from a read error. The genes are TRBV11-2 and TRBJ2-5, with TRBD1 matching 11 bases. There are 13 residues in the CDR3. Germline V gene data show CDR1 as SGHAT and CDR2 as FQNNGV. The CDR3 nucleotides read TGTGCCAGCAGCCTGGGACAGGGGGAGATCCAGTACTTC. It specifies CASSLGQGEIQYF.

The V and J genes are TRBV6-5 and TRBJ2-1, with D possibly being TRBD1 (6 bases). CDR1 and CDR2 from the germline V gene are MNHEY and SVGAGI. The CDR3 has 14 amino acids. The germline V and J ends were trimmed by 5 bases and 5 bases, with 13 bases remaining between them. The CDR3, as DNA: TGTGCCAGCAGTCTACAGGGTCGCGACAATGAGCAGTTCTTC. It yields the protein CASSLQGRDNEQFF.

The table lists this clonotype with a few counts. Written as DNA, the CDR3 is TGTGCCAGCTTACTAAGGCCAGGGGGCGTTACCTATAATTCACCCCTCCACTTT. It specifies CASLLRPGGVTYNSPLHF. The chain combines TRBV7-4 with TRBJ1-6, with 8 positions matching TRBD1. Germline V gene sequence: CDR1 SGHVT, CDR2 SQSDAQ. CDR3 length: 18 residues. With V trimmed by 8 bases and J by 2 bases, 14 bases remained unmatched.

This clonotype was seen a handful of times. This rearrangement joins TRBV6-1 to TRBJ1-6; 10 bases agree with TRBD1. Germline-derived CDR1 and CDR2 are MNHNS and SASEGT. The CDR3 length is 15 residues. The J segment lost 7 bases and the V segment lost 2 bases, leaving 2 bases of the junction unmatched. As DNA, the CDR3 is TGTGCCAGCAGTGAACTGGGACAGGGGAATTCACCCCTCCACTTT. Translating it yields CASSELGQGNSPLHF.